The clone carrying this T cell receptor (beta chain) has ten or more counts. Antigen unknown. The data were obtained in a study of T cells in Graves' hyperthyroidism and ophthalmopathy. Ophthalmopathy patients showed a Clinical Activity Score of at least 3, NOSPECS grade of at least 4 and duration under 3 months. Template material for amplifying TCR beta CDR3 regions consisted of RNA transcripts. Using the HTBI primer set, a first-round RT-PCR was run on the TCR CDR3. TCRdb reprocessed the multiplex PCR reads with MiXCR, giving one entry per CDR3 protein. The sample holds some 490,000 distinct CDR3 sequences, approximately 23% seen once. CDR3 length: 15 amino acids. From germline, CDR1 is SGHTA and CDR2 FQGNSA. Trimming shortened V by 4 bases and J by 6 bases, and 16 bases separated the two germline ends. Study-wide findings and caveats: Ophthalmopathy was identified by the model a median approximately 6.4 months ahead of onset.

This TCR was sampled from a woman aged 65 to 85 with Graves' ophthalmopathy. Sample: blood. The chain employs TRBV7-2 and TRBJ1-5, with D perhaps TRBD1 (5 bases). CDR3 bases: TGTGCCAGCAGCTCAGCGCAGGGCCCTCGTCAGCCCCAGCATTTT. It encodes CASSSAQGPRQPQHF.